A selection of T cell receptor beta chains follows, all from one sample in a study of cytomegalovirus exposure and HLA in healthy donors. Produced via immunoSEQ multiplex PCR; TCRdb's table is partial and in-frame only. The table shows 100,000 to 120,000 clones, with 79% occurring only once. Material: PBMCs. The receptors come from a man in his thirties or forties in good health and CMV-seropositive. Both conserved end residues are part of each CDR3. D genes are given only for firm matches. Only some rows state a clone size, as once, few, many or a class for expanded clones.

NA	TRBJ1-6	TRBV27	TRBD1	CASSLRGYNSPLHF	TGTGCCAGCAGTCTCAGGGGGTACAATTCACCCCTCCACTTT
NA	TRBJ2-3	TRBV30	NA	CAWSRRTSTDTQYF	TGTGCCTGGAGTCGTCGGACAAGCACAGATACGCAGTATTTT
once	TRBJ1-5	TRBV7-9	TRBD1	CASSQGQGPGYSNQPQHF	TGTGCCAGCAGCCAGGGACAGGGGCCAGGATATAGCAATCAGCCCCAGCATTTT
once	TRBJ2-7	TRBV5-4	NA	CASSFGGAGEQYF	TGTGCCAGCAGTTTTGGGGGCGCGGGCGAGCAGTACTTC
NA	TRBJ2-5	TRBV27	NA	CASSPSPGVRETQYF	TGTGCCAGCAGTCCGAGCCCAGGGGTGCGAGAGACCCAGTACTTC
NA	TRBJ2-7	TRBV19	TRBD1	CASSMAGQAHYEQYF	TGTGCCAGTAGTATGGCGGGACAGGCGCACTACGAGCAGTACTTC
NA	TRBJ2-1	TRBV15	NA	CATSRDRAGLGNEQFF	TGTGCCACCAGCAGAGATCGGGCAGGGCTCGGCAATGAGCAGTTCTTC
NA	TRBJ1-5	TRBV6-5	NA	CASSSTDNQPQHF	TGTGCCAGCTCCTCGACAGACAATCAGCCCCAGCATTTT
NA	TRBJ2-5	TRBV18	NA	CASSPSGGIETQYF	TGTGCCAGCTCACCCTCCGGCGGAATAGAGACCCAGTACTTC
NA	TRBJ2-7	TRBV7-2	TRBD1	CASSYRQGASYEQYF	TGTGCCAGCAGCTATCGACAGGGGGCCTCCTACGAGCAGTACTTC
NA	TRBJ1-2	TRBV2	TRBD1	CASSPGQGDGYGYTF	TGTGCCAGCAGTCCCGGACAGGGGGATGGCTATGGCTACACCTTC
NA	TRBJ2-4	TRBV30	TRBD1	CAWSVLPDRGENIQYF	TGTGCCTGGAGTGTACTCCCCGACAGGGGGGAAAACATTCAGTACTTC
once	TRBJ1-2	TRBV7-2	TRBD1	CASSFKQGVYGYTF	TGTGCCAGCAGCTTTAAACAGGGGGTGTATGGCTACACCTTC
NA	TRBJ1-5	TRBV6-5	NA	CASKQNSNQPQHF	TGTGCCAGCAAACAGAACTCAAATCAGCCCCAGCATTTT
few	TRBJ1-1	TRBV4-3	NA	CASSQEQEGGTEAFF	TGCGCCAGCAGCCAGGAGCAGGAGGGTGGCACTGAAGCTTTCTTT
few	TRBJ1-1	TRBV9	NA	CASSGVNTEAFF	TGTGCCAGCAGCGGCGTGAACACTGAAGCTTTCTTT
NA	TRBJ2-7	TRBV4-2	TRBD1	CASSPGPGQGAKAYEQYF	TGTGCCAGCAGCCCAGGGCCGGGACAGGGGGCAAAGGCCTACGAGCAGTACTTC
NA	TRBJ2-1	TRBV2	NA	CANNKGRDNEQFF	TGTGCCAATAACAAAGGGCGGGACAATGAGCAGTTCTTC